This T cell receptor (beta chain) derives from a study of T cell responses to AZD1222 COVID-19 vaccine. Study results and limitations: Donors in the cohort were predominantly white British and more often female, and clonal diversity was possibly underestimated. Unmutated variant regions are reportedly the target of nearly half of TCRs that are spike-specific.

The protocol was immunoSEQ multiplex PCR, while the TCRdb copy is restricted to in-frame clones and leaves out a portion. The table has over 95,000 clones, approximately 89% seen once; the top ten hold about 6%. On this clone: Its antigen is still unknown.

Trimming took 5 bases from V and 2 from J; bases not matched to a gene: 5. CDR1 is ENHRY, CDR2 SYGVKD, per germline. The CDR3 extends over 15 amino acids. Second-dose schedules of about 4 or about 12 weeks were combined. The rearrangement uses TRBV10-3 and TRBJ1-3, with 8 bases lining up with TRBD1. Sequencing was performed on peripheral blood, taken 28 days after the second AZD1222 dose. The sequence derives from an adult who received the AZD1222 COVID-19 vaccine. CDR3 DNA: TGTGCCATCAGTACACCACAGGGGGCTGGAAACACCATATATTTT. Translating gives CAISTPQGAGNTIYF.